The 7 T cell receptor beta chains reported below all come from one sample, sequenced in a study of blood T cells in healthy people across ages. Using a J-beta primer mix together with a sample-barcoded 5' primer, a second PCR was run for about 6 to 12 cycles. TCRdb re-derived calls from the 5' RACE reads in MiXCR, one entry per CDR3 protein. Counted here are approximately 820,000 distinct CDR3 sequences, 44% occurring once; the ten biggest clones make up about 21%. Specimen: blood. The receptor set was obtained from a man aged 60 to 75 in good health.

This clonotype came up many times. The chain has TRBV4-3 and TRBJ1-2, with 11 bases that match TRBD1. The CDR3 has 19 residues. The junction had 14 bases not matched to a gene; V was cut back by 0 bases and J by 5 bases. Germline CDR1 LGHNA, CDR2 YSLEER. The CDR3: CASSQERSGQGVNAYGYTF. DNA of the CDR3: TGCGCCAGCAGCCAAGAACGGTCGGGACAGGGGGTCAATGCTTATGGCTACACCTTC.

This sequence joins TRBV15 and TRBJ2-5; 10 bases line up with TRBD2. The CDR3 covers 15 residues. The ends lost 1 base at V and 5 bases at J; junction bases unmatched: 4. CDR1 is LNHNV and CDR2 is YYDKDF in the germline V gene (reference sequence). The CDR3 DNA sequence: TGTGCCACCAGCAGAGGTGCACTAGCGGGGGAGACCCAGTACTTC. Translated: CATSRGALAGETQYF.

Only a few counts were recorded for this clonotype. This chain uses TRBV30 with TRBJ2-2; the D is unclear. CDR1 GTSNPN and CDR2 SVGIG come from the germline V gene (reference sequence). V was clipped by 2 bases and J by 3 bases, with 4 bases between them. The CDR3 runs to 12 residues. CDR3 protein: CAWSQHTGELFF. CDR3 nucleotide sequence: TGTGCCTGGAGTCAACACACCGGGGAGCTGTTTTTT. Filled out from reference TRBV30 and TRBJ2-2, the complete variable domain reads SQTIHQWPATLVQPVGSPLSLECTVEGTSNPNLYWYRQAAGRGLQLLFYSVGIGQISSEVPQNLSASRPQDRQFILSSKKLLLSDSGFYLCAWSQHTGELFFGEGSRLTVL.

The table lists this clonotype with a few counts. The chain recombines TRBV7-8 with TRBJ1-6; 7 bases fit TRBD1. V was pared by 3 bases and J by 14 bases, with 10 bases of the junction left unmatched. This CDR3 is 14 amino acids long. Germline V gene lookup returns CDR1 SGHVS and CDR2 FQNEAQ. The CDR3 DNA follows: TGTGCCAGCAGCTTGCAGGGGGTAACGATTACCCTCCACTTT. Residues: CASSLQGVTITLHF.

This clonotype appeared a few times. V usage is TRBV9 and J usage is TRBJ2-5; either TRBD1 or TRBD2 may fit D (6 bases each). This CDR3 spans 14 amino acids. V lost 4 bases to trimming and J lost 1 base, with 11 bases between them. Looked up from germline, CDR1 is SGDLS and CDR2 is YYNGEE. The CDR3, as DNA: TGTGCCAGCAGCCCCGGGGGCCCCCAAGAGACCCAGTACTTC. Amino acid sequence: CASSPGGPQETQYF.

CDR3 region: CSVPPGGTDTQYF. CDR3 DNA sequence: TGCAGCGTTCCTCCGGGGGGCACAGATACGCAGTATTTT. The chain is built from TRBV29-1 and TRBJ2-3, with D perhaps TRBD2 (6 bases). This CDR3 spans 13 amino acids. V lost 5 bases and J lost 1, with 10 bases in between. From germline, CDR1 is SQVTM and CDR2 ANQGSEA.

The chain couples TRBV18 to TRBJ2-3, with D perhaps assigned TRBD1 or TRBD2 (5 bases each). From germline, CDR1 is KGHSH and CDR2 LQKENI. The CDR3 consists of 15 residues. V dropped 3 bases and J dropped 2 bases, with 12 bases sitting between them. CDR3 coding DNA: TGTGCCAGCTCACCCGGGACCGATTACACAGATACGCAGTATTTT. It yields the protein CASSPGTDYTDTQYF.